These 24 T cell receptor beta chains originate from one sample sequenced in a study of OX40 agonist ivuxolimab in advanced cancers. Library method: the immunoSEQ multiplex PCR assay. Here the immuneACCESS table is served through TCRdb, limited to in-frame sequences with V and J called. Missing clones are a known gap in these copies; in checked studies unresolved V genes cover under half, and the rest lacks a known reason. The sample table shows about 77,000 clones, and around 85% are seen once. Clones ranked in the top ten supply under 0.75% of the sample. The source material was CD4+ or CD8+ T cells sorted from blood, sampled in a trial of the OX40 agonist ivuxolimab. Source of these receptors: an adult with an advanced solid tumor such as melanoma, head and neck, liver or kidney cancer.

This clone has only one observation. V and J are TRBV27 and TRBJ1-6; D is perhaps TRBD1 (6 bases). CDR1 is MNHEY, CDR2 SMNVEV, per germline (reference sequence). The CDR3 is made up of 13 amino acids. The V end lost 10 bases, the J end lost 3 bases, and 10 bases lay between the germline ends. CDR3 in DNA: TGTGCCACCCGGACAGACTATAATTCACCCCTCCACTTT. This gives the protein CATRTDYNSPLHF.

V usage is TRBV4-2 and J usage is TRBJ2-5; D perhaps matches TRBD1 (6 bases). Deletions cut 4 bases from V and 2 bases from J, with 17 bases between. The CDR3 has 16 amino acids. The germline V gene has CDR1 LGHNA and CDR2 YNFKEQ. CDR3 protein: CASSPLGAQGQETQYF. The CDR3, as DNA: TGTGCCAGCAGCCCCCTCGGAGCACAGGGACAAGAGACCCAGTACTTC.

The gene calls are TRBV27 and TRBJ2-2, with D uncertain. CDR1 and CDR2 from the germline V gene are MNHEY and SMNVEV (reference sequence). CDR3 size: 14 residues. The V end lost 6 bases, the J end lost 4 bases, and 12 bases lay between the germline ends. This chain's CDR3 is CASSPGRSTGELFF. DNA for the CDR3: TGTGCCAGCAGCCCTGGACGGTCCACCGGGGAGCTGTTTTTT.

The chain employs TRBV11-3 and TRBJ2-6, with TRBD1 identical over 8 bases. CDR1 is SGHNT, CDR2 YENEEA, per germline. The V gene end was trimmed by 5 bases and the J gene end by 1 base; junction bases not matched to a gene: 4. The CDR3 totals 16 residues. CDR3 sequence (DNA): TGTGCCAGCAGCACACGGACAGGGTCTGGGGCCAACGTCCTGACTTTC. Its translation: CASSTRTGSGANVLTF.

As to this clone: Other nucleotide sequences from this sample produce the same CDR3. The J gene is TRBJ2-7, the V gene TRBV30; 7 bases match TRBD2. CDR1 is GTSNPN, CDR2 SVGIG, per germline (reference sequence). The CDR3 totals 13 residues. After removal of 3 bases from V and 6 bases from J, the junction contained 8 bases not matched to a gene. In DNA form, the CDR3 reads TGTGCCTGGAGCGGCGGGAGTCCCTCCGAGCAGTACTTC. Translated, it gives CAWSGGSPSEQYF.

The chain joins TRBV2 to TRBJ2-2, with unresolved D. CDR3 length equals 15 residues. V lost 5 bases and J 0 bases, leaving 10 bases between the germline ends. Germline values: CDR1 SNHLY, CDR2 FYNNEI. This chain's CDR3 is CASSSSSPNTGELFF. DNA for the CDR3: TGTGCCAGCAGTTCAAGCAGTCCGAACACCGGGGAGCTGTTTTTT.

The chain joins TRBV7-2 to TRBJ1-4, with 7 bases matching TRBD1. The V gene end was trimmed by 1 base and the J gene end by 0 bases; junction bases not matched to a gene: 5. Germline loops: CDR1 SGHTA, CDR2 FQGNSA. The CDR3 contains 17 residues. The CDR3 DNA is TGTGCCAGCAGCTTAGGAGGTCAGGGGGCAACTAATGAAAAACTGTTTTTT. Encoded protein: CASSLGGQGATNEKLFF.

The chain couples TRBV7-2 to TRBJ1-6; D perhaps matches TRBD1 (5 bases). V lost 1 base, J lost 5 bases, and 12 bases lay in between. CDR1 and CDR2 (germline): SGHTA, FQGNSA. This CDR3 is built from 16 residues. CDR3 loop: CASSLVGRADNSPLHF. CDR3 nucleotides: TGTGCCAGCAGCTTAGTAGGCAGGGCCGATAATTCACCCCTCCACTTT.

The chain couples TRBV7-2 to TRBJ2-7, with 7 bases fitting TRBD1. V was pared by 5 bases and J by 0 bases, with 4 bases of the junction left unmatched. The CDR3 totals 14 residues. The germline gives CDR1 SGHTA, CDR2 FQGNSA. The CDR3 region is CASSRTGRSYEQYF. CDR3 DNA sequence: TGTGCCAGCAGCCGGACAGGCCGCTCCTACGAGCAGTACTTC.

The CDR3 nucleotides read TGCGCCAGCAGCCCGATCGTGCAAGAGACCCAGTACTTC. Translating gives CASSPIVQETQYF. The V gene is TRBV5-1, the J gene TRBJ2-5; no clear D. Trimming pared 4 bases from V and 2 bases from J, leaving 9 bases between. The germline V gene has CDR1 SGHRS and CDR2 YFSETQ. The CDR3 is made up of 13 amino acids. Looking up the rest from reference TRBV5-1 and TRBJ2-5 gives the full variable domain: KAGVTQTPRYLIKTRGQQVTLSCSPISGHRSVSWYQQTPGQGLQFLFEYFSETQRNKGNFPGRFSGRQFSNSRSEMNVSTLELGDSALYLCASSPIVQETQYFGPGTRLLVL.

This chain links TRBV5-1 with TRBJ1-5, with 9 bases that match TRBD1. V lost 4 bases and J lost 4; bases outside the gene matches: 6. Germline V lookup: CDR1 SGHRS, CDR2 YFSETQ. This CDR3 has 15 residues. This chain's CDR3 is CASSEQGALNQPQHF. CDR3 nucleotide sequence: TGCGCCAGCAGCGAACAGGGGGCGCTAAATCAGCCCCAGCATTTT.

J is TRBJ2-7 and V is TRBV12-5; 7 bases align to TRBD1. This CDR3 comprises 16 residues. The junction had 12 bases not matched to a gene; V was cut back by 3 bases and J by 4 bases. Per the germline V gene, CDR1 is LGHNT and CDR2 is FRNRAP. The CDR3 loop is CASGFNSGTVTYEQYF. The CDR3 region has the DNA TGTGCTAGTGGTTTTAATTCCGGGACAGTAACTTACGAGCAGTACTTC. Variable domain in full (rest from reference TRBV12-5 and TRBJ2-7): DARVTQTPRHKVTEMGQEVTMRCQPILGHNTVFWYRQTMMQGLELLAYFRNRAPLDDSGMPKDRFSAEMPDATLATLKIQPSEPRDSAVYFCASGFNSGTVTYEQYFGPGTRLTVT.

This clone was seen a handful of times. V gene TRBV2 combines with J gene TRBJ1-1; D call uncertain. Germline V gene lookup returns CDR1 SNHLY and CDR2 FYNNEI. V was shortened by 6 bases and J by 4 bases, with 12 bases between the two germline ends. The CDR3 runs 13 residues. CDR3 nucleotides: TGTGCCAGCAGCGCAACTGTGGGCACTGAAGCTTTCTTT. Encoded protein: CASSATVGTEAFF.

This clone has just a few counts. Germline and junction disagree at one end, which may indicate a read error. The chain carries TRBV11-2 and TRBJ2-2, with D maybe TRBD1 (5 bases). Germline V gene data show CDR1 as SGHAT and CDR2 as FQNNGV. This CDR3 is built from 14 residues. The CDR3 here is CASSLIRTPGELFF. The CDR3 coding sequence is TGTGCCAGCAGCTTAATCAGGACACCCGGAGAGCTGTTTTTT.

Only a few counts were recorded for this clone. The chain's CDR3 is CAWSHTLNTEAFF. The DNA of the CDR3 is TGTGCCTGGAGTCACACTTTGAACACTGAAGCTTTCTTT. This sequence joins TRBV30 and TRBJ1-1; D uncertain. CDR3 length: 13 residues. CDR1 and CDR2 (germline): GTSNPN, SVGIG (reference sequence). V was cut by 2 bases and J by 0 bases, with 7 bases left in between.

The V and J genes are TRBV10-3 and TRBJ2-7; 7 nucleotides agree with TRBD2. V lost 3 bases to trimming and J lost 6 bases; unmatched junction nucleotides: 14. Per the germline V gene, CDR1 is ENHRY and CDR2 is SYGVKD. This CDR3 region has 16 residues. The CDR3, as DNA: TGTGCCATCAGTGAAGTGCGGGGGTCTAAACCCCTCGAGCAGTACTTC. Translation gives CAISEVRGSKPLEQYF.

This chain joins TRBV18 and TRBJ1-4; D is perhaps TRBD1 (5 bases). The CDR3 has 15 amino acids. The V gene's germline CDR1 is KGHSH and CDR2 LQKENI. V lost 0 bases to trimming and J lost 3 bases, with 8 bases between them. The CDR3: CASSPPLGANEKLFF. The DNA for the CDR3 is TGTGCCAGCTCACCACCCCTAGGGGCTAATGAAAAACTGTTTTTT.

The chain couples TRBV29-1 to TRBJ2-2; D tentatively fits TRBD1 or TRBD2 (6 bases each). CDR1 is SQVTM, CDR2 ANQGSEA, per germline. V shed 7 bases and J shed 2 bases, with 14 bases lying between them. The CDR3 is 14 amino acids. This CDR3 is CSARGGTNTGELFF. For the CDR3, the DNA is TGCAGCGCCCGTGGGGGGACAAACACCGGGGAGCTGTTTTTT.

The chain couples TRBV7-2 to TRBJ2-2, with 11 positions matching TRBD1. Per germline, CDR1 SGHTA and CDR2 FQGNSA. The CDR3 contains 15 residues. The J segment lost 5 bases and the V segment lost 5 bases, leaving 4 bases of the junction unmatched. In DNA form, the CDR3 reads TGTGCCAGCAGCCCGGACAGGGGGCTAACCGGGGAGCTGTTTTTT. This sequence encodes CASSPDRGLTGELFF.

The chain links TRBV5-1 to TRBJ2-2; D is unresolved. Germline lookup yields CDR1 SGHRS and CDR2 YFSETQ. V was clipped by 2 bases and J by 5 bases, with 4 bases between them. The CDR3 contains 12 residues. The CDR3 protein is CASSLYTGELFF. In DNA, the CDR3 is TGCGCCAGCAGCTTATATACCGGGGAGCTGTTTTTT.

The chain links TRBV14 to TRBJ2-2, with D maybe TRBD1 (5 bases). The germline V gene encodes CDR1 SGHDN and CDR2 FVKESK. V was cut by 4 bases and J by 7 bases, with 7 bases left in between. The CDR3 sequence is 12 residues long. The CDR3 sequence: CASSLGVGELFF. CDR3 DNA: TGTGCCAGCAGCCTAGGGGTCGGGGAGCTGTTTTTT.

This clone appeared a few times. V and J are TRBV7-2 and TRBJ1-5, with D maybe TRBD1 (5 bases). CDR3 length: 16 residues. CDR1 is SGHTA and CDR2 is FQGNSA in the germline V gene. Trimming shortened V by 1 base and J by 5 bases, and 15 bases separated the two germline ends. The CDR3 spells CASSLEGFGGDQPQHF. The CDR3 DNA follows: TGTGCCAGCAGCTTAGAGGGGTTTGGGGGGGATCAGCCCCAGCATTTT.

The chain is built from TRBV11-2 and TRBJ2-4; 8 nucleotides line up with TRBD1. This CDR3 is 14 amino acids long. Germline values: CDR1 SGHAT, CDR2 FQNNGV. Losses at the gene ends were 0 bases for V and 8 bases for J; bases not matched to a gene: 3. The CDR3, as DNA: TGTGCCAGCAGCTTAGAGAGACAGGGGTACATTCAGTACTTC. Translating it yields CASSLERQGYIQYF.

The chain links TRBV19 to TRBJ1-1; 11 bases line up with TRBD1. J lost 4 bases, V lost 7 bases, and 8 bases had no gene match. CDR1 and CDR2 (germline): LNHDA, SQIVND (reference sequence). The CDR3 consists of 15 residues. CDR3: CASTPEGTGGTEAFF. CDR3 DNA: TGTGCCAGTACCCCGGAGGGGACAGGGGGCACTGAAGCTTTCTTT.